Below, 13 T cell receptor beta chains from the same sample are listed, as sequenced in a study of T cells in Graves' hyperthyroidism and ophthalmopathy. From RNA transcripts, TCR beta CDR3 regions were amplified. When the TCR CDR3 underwent first-round RT-PCR, the HTBI primer set was used. TCRdb called the multiplex PCR reads again in MiXCR, with one record for every CDR3 protein. The repertoire holds 550,000 to 700,000 distinct CDR3 sequences, with roughly 15% as singletons. Sequences were obtained from blood. These receptors all come from a woman aged 35 to 49 with Graves' ophthalmopathy.

In its sample, this clonotype was seen many times. V gene TRBV9 combines with J gene TRBJ1-2; 7 bases match TRBD1. J was trimmed by 4 bases and V by 3 bases; bases with no gene match: 6. The CDR3 is 14 amino acids. Germline V lookup: CDR1 SGDLS, CDR2 YYNGEE. The CDR3 bases are TGTGCCAGCAGCGCAACAGGGGTTACCTATGGCTACACCTTC. This sequence encodes CASSATGVTYGYTF.

In this sample, this clonotype turned up many times. The chain is built from TRBV2 and TRBJ2-5; D ambiguous. The germline gives CDR1 SNHLY, CDR2 FYNNEI. The CDR3 has 14 amino acids. V lost 6 bases, J lost 5 bases, and 16 bases lay in between. This chain's CDR3 is CASRGSVARETQYF. The CDR3 DNA reads as TGTGCCAGCAGAGGGTCAGTTGCAAGGGAGACCCAGTACTTC.

This clonotype came up many times. The V gene is TRBV5-1, the J gene TRBJ1-2; tentatively, D is TRBD1 (5 bases). The V gene's germline CDR1 is SGHRS and CDR2 YFSETQ. The CDR3 consists of 12 residues. Trimming cost V 0 bases and J 6 bases, with 6 bases left between them. CDR3 DNA sequence: TGCGCCAGCAGCTTGGAGGGGCATGGCTACACCTTC. Translating gives CASSLEGHGYTF.

This clonotype was picked up many times. The chain uses TRBV28 and TRBJ2-7; D perhaps matches TRBD1 (6 bases). CDR1 is MDHEN, CDR2 SYDVKM, per germline. The V gene lost 6 bases and the J gene lost 0 bases, with 12 bases spanning the gap. The CDR3 covers 14 residues. CDR3: CASSDGTFSYEQYF. CDR3 nucleotides: TGTGCCAGCAGCGATGGGACATTCTCCTACGAGCAGTACTTC.

This clonotype has more than one count but fewer than ten. This chain's CDR3 is CASRSGVIYEQYF. In DNA, the CDR3 is TGCGCCAGCAGGTCGGGGGTTATTTACGAGCAGTACTTC. V usage is TRBV5-1 and J usage is TRBJ2-7; D perhaps matches TRBD2 (6 bases). V lost 5 bases and J 4 bases, leaving 13 bases between the germline ends. CDR1 SGHRS and CDR2 YFSETQ come from the germline V gene. The CDR3 totals 13 residues.

This clonotype occurred many times. J is TRBJ2-3 and V is TRBV28; 8 nucleotides align to TRBD2. Germline lookup yields CDR1 MDHEN and CDR2 SYDVKM. The V gene end was trimmed by 8 bases and the J gene end by 6 bases; junction bases not matched to a gene: 7. The CDR3 length is 13 residues. The DNA for the CDR3 is TGTGCCAGCTACGCGGGAGGTGGTGATACGCAGTATTTT. It is translated as CASYAGGGDTQYF.

CDR3 sequence: CASSQRTSGTSGYEQYF. CDR3 DNA: TGTGCCAGCAGCCAACGAACCTCCGGGACTAGCGGGTACGAGCAGTACTTC. The chain links TRBV3-1 to TRBJ2-7; 12 bases line up with TRBD2. Trimming cost V 2 bases and J 4 bases; bases outside gene matches: 9. The CDR3 runs 17 residues. Germline loops: CDR1 LGHDT, CDR2 YNNKEL (reference sequence).

This clonotype occurred many times. The chain links TRBV19 to TRBJ1-3; D gene ambiguous. V lost 4 bases and J 1 base, leaving 14 bases between the germline ends. The CDR3 consists of 16 residues. CDR1 is LNHDA and CDR2 is SQIVND in the germline V gene (reference sequence). The CDR3 loop reads CASSNSGSWSGNTIYF. CDR3 nucleotides: TGTGCCAGTAGTAATTCAGGCTCCTGGTCTGGAAACACCATATATTTT. Full variable domain (outside the CDR3, taken from reference TRBV19 and TRBJ1-3): DGGITQSPKYLFRKEGQNVTLSCEQNLNHDAMYWYRQDPGQGLRLIYYSQIVNDFQKGDIAEGYSVSREKKESFPLTVTSAQKNPTAFYLCASSNSGSWSGNTIYFGEGSWLTVV.

This clonotype was detected many times. V and J are TRBV20-1 and TRBJ2-5; D call uncertain. The CDR3 is 13 amino acids. Trimming took 0 bases from V and 5 from J, leaving 10 bases between them. CDR1 is DFQATT and CDR2 is SNEGSKA in the germline V gene (reference sequence). In DNA form, the CDR3 reads TGCAGTGCTAGAGATGGAGCGTGGGAGACCCAGTACTTC. This translates into CSARDGAWETQYF.

V is TRBV6-2 or TRBV6-3 and J is TRBJ1-3; 8 positions match TRBD1. Per germline, CDR1 MNHEY and CDR2 SVGEGT. The CDR3 contains 18 residues. With V trimmed by 0 bases and J by 5 bases, 12 bases remained unmatched. In nucleotides, the CDR3 is TGTGCCAGCAGTTACTCGATCCCCAGGGGGCGCGAAAGAAACACCATATATTTT. It specifies CASSYSIPRGRERNTIYF.

This clonotype has ten or more counts. This rearrangement joins TRBV11-2 to TRBJ2-7; 8 nucleotides match TRBD2. V was pared by 3 bases and J by 2 bases, with 6 bases of the junction left unmatched. Looked up from germline, CDR1 is SGHAT and CDR2 is FQNNGV. The CDR3 loop spans 15 amino acids. Here the CDR3 reads CASSFSLAGPYEQYF. The CDR3 coding sequence is TGTGCCAGCAGCTTCTCGTTAGCGGGACCCTACGAGCAGTACTTC.

This clonotype was observed many times. The CDR3 DNA follows: TGCGCCAGCAGTGAAGGCGGGAGGTTTGGGGAGCTGTTTTTT. This sequence encodes CASSEGGRFGELFF. The chain combines TRBV10-1 with TRBJ2-2, with 8 bases aligning to TRBD2. V shed 3 bases and J 8 bases; nucleotides not matched to a gene: 5. The CDR3 has 14 residues. Germline CDR1 is WNHNN and CDR2 is SYGVQD (reference sequence).

This clonotype has at least ten counts. This chain connects TRBV6-2 or TRBV6-3 to TRBJ1-5, with a tentative D call TRBD1 (5 bases). Between the trimmed V and J ends, which lost 5 bases and 9 bases, there was a span of 17 bases. Germline V gene data show CDR1 as MNHEY and CDR2 as SVGEGT. CDR3 size: 14 residues. In DNA, the CDR3 is TGTGCCAGCAGTGACACCTGGGACGGTTGGCCCCAGCATTTT. Protein: CASSDTWDGWPQHF.